This TCR beta chain is from a study of T cell clusters in autoimmune cytopenias. Study outcomes and limitations: The T cell clusters came from computational analysis alone and lack functional validation. TRB repertoire shifts in secondary cytopenia and chronic lymphocytic leukemia mostly reflected lymphoma, not autoimmunity.

This CDR3 has 15 amino acids. CDR1 is SGHTA, CDR2 FQGNSA, per germline. TRB rearrangements were amplified by touch-down multiplex PCR with mixed TRB-A/B primers. Following a re-call of the multiplex PCR reads, TCRdb has one entry per CDR3 protein and lacks DNA. This sample carries around 7,000 distinct CDR3 sequences, with about 28% going to the ten biggest clones. TRB was amplified from around 250 ng of peripheral blood genomic DNA per sample. Notes on this clonotype: The antigen remains undetermined.

Sequencing was done on a sample of peripheral blood. J is TRBJ1-4 and V is TRBV7-2. The clonotype comes from a human donor with an autoimmune cytopenia or autoimmune hepatitis (not recorded which). The CDR3 is CASSLLGESNEKLFF. Drawing the rest from reference TRBV7-2 and TRBJ1-4, the complete variable domain is GAGVSQSPSNKVTEKGKDVELRCDPISGHTALYWYRQSLGQGLEFLIYFQGNSAPDKSGLPSDRFSAERTGGSVSTLTIQRTQQEDSAVYLCASSLLGESNEKLFFGSGTQLSVL.